The 3 T cell receptor beta chains below all came from one sample that was sequenced in a study of memory CD4+ T cells and cytomegalovirus serostatus. The data were produced by immunoSEQ multiplex PCR, yet TCRdb's version contains in-frame clones alone and is incomplete. Among 35,000 to 50,000 clones, around 72% were seen once, and the ten largest hold roughly 0.6%. The sort gate was single viable CD3+CD4+CD8-CD45RO+ cells for memory CD4+ T cells. The sequencing sample was made of memory CD4+ T cells from blood. The receptors here all came from an adult in good health and CMV-seronegative.

The chain carries TRBV7-9 and TRBJ1-1; 9 nucleotides match TRBD1. From germline, CDR1 is SEHNR and CDR2 FQNEAQ (reference sequence). This CDR3 is 14 amino acids long. V shed 3 bases, J shed 7 bases, and the junction held 6 bases outside the gene matches. This CDR3 is CASSLTGGGSEAFF. In nucleotides, the CDR3 is TGTGCCAGCAGCTTGACAGGGGGGGGGAGTGAAGCTTTCTTT.

The sample holds a few counts of this clone. This chain connects TRBV9 to TRBJ2-2, with D unclear. Trimming removed 2 bases from V and 0 bases from J, with 14 bases in between. This CDR3 has 17 amino acids. CDR1 and CDR2 from the germline V gene are SGDLS and YYNGEE. Here the CDR3 DNA reads TGTGCCAGCAGCGTCCTAGGAGTCAGCCCGAACACCGGGGAGCTGTTTTTT. Protein: CASSVLGVSPNTGELFF. Looking up the rest from reference TRBV9 and TRBJ2-2 gives the full variable domain: DSGVTQTPKHLITATGQRVTLRCSPRSGDLSVYWYQQSLDQGLQFLIQYYNGEERAKGNILERFSAQQFPDLHSELNLSSLELGDSALYFCASSVLGVSPNTGELFFGEGSRLTVL.

This clone was seen a few times. The gene calls are TRBV29-1 and TRBJ1-1; unclear D gene. The CDR3 sequence is 11 residues long. With 7 bases removed from V and 1 base from J, the gap between germline ends came to 7 bases. Germline V lookup: CDR1 SQVTM, CDR2 ANQGSEA. The chain's CDR3 is CSARQNTEAFF. The CDR3 DNA follows: TGCAGCGCGCGACAGAACACTGAAGCTTTCTTT.